This T cell receptor (beta chain) derives from a study of cytomegalovirus exposure and HLA in healthy donors. Overall study: Some 85 million unique TCRs, all from HLA-typed donors, were included in an early release of the data. Among the roughly 430 genotyped donors, 81% were placed in the Caucasian-associated ancestry cluster.

The V segment lost 2 bases and the J segment 1 base; nucleotides outside the gene matches: 9. This CDR3 spans 17 amino acids. Germline loops: CDR1 MGHRA, CDR2 YSYEKL. This clone appeared a few times. Its antigen remains unknown. The study ran its PCR with 60 Vbeta and 13 Jbeta primers. Libraries were prepared by immunoSEQ multiplex PCR; TCRdb keeps only in-frame clonotypes and omits some of them. The repertoire has more than 95,000 clones, 81% of them found once; the top ten carry 0.9% to 1.2%. The study, taken as a whole, reports: Further analysis, carried out later, found HLA-associated TCR beta chains more clonally expanded than equally common other chains. The authors considered a cluster of highly shared sequence variants likely to be a sequencing artifact.

The sequenced sample consisted of PBMCs. The chain combines TRBV4-1 with TRBJ1-1, with 8 nucleotides matching TRBD1. The source of this sequence is a woman aged 25 to 45 in good health and CMV-seronegative. In nucleotides, the CDR3 is TGCGCCAGCAGCCAACATGGACAGGGCGGAACGAACACTGAAGCTTTCTTT. Translated, it gives CASSQHGQGGTNTEAFF.